The present entry profiles one TCR beta chain with its context. In Seattle, patients joined the study during active infection and were tracked longitudinally. The data are from a study of blood T cell repertoires in COVID-19. Study-level background: PBMCs, B-cell-depleted T cells, or T cells provided the cDNA or gDNA that made up the material.

V shed 7 bases and J 1 base; nucleotides not matched to a gene: 0. The length of the CDR3 is 12 residues. Germline CDR1 reads SGHRS; CDR2 reads YFSETQ. Original processing notes: For nucleated cells, counts were estimated from reference gene primer amplification. TCRdb's copy holds only in-frame clones and misses some; the assay was immunoSEQ multiplex PCR. Clone size and V and J calls were adopted from that table, with D and trimming inferred from the DNA. The sample lists 350,000 to 450,000 clones, about 91% occurring once. Specimen: peripheral blood. The source is a woman in her 40s with COVID-19, enrolled during active disease. The J gene is TRBJ2-3, the V gene TRBV5-1; 7 nucleotides match TRBD1. CDR3: CASGQGTDTQYF. The CDR3 nucleotides are TGCGCCAGCGGACAGGGCACAGATACGCAGTATTTT.